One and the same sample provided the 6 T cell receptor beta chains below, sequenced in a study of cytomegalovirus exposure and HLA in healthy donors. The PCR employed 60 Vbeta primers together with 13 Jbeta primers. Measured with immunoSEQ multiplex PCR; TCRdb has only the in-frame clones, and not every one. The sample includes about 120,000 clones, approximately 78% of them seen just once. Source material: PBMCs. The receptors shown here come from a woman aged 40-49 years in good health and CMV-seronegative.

The CDR3 loop reads CASSRDRGGKLFF. The CDR3 DNA reads TGTGCCAGCAGTCGGGACAGGGGCGGAAAACTGTTTTTT. The J gene is TRBJ1-4, the V gene TRBV14; 10 nucleotides match TRBD1. The CDR3 totals 13 residues. Germline trimming cut 6 bases from V and 10 bases from J; bases unmatched to any gene: 5. Germline V lookup: CDR1 SGHDN, CDR2 FVKESK.

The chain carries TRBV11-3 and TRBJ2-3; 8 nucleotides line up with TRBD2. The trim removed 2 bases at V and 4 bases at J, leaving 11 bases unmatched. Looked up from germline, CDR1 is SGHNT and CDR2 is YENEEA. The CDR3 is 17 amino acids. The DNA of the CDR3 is TGTGCCAGCAGCTTAAGCGGGAGCGGGCTGGGAGCAGATACGCAGTATTTT. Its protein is CASSLSGSGLGADTQYF.

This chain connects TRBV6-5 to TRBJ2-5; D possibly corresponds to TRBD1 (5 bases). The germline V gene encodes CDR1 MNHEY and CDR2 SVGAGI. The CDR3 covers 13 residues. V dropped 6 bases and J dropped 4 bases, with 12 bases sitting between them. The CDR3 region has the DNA TGTGCCAGCAGGAACAGGAGAGCAGAGACCCAGTACTTC. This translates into CASRNRRAETQYF.

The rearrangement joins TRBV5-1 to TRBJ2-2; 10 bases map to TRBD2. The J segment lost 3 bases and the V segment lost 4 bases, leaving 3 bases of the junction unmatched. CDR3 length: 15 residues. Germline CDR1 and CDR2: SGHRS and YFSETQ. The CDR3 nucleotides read TGCGCCAGCAGCCACGGGACTAGCGACACCGGGGAGCTGTTTTTT. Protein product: CASSHGTSDTGELFF.

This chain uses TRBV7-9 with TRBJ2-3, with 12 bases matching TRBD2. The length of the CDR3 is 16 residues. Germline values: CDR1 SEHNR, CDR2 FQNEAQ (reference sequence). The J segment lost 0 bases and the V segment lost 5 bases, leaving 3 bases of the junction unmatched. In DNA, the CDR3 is TGTGCCAGCAGCCCAGGACTAGCGGGGAGCACAGATACGCAGTATTTT. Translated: CASSPGLAGSTDTQYF.

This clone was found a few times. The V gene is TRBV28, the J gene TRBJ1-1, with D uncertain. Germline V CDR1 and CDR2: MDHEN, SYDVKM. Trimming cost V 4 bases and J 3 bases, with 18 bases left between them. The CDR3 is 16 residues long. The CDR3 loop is CASSSPPGSGDTEAFF. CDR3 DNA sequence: TGTGCCAGCAGTTCCCCCCCCGGGAGTGGGGACACTGAAGCTTTCTTT. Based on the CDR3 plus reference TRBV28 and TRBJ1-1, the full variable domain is DVKVTQSSRYLVKRTGEKVFLECVQDMDHENMFWYRQDPGLGLRLIYFSYDVKMKEKGDIPEGYSVSREKKERFSLILESASTNQTSMYLCASSSPPGSGDTEAFFGQGTRLTVV.